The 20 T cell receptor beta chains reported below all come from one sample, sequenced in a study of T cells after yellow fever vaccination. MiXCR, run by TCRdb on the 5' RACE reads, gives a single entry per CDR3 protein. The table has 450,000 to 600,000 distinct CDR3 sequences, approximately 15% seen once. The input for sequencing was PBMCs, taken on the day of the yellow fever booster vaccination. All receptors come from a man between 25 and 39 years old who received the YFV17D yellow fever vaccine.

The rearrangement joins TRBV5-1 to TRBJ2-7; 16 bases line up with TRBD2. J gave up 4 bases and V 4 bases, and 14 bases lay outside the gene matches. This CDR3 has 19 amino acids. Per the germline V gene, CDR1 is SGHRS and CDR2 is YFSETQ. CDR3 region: CASSPTGTSGRAWGYEQYF. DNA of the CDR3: TGCGCCAGCAGCCCGACTGGGACTAGCGGGAGGGCGTGGGGATACGAGCAGTACTTC.

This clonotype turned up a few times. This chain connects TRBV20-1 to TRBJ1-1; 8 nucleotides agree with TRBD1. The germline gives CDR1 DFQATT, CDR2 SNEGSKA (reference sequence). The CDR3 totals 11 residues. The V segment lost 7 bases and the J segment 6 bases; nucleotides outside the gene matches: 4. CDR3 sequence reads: CSGDRGSEAFF. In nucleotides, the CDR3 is TGCAGTGGAGACAGGGGTTCTGAAGCTTTCTTT.

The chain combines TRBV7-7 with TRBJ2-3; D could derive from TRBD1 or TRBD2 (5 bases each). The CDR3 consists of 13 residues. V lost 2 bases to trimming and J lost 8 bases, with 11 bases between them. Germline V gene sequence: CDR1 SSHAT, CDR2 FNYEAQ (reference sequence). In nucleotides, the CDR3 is TGTGCCAGCAGCTTAAATCGGGGCCGTACGCAGTATTTT. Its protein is CASSLNRGRTQYF.

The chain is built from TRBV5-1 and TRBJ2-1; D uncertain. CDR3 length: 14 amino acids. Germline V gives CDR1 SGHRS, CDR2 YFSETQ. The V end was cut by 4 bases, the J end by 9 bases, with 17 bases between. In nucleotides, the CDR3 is TGCGCCAGCAGCCCACGTGCCGGAGTAGCTGAGCAGTTCTTC. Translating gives CASSPRAGVAEQFF.

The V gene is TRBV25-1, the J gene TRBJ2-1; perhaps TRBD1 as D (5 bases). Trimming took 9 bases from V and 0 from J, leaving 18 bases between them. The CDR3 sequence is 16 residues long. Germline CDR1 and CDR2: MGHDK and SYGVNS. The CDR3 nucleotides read TGTGCCAGGAAAAGCAGTCAGGGAAGCTCCTACAATGAGCAGTTCTTC. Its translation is CARKSSQGSSYNEQFF.

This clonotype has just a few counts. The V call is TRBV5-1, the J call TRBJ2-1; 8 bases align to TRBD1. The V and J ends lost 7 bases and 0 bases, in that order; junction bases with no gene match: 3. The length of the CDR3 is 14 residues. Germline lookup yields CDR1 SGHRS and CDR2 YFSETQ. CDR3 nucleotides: TGCGCCAGCTGGACAGGGAACTCCTACAATGAGCAGTTCTTC. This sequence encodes CASWTGNSYNEQFF.

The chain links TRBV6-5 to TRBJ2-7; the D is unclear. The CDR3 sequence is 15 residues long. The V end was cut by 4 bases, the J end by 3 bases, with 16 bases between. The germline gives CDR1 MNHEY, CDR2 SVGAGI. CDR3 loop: CASSSLYGLFYEQYF. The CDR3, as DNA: TGTGCCAGCAGTTCCCTCTACGGGTTGTTCTACGAGCAGTACTTC.

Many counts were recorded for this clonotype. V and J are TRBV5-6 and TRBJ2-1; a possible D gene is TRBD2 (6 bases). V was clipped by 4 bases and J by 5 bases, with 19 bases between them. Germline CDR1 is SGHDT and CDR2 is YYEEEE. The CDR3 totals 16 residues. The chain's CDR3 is CASSRLAATGDNEQFF. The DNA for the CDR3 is TGTGCCAGCAGCAGATTAGCGGCCACGGGTGACAATGAGCAGTTCTTC.

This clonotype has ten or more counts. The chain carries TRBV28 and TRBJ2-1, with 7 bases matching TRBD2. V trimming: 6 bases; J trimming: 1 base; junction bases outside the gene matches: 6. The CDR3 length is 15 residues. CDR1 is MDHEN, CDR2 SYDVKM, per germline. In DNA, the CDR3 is TGTGCCAGCAGCTGGACTAGTGGGTCCTACAATGAGCAGTTCTTC. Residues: CASSWTSGSYNEQFF.

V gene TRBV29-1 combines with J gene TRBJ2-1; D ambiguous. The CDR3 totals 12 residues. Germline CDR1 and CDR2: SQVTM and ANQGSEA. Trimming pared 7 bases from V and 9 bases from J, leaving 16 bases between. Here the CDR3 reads CSAVRQAVEQFF. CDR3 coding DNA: TGCAGCGCCGTGAGGCAGGCTGTTGAGCAGTTCTTC.

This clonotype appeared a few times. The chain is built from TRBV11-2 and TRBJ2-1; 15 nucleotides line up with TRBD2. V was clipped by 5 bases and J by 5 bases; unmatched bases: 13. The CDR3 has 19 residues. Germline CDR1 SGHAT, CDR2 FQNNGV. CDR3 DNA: TGTGCCAGCAGCCCCGGGCGACGGGGACTAGCGGGAGGTAACAATGAGCAGTTCTTC. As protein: CASSPGRRGLAGGNNEQFF.

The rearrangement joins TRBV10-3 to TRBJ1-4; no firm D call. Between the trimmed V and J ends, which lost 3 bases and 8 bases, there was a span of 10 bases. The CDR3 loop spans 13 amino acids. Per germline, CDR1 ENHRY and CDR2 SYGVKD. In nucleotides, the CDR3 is TGTGCCATCAGTGAAAACATGCGGGAAAAACTGTTTTTT. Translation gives CAISENMREKLFF.

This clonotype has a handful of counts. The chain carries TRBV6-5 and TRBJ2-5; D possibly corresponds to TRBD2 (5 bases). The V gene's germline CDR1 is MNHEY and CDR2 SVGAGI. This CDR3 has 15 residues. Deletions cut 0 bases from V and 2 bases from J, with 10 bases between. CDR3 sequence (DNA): TGTGCCAGCAGTTACTCCGGGAATGATCAAGAGACCCAGTACTTC. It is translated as CASSYSGNDQETQYF.

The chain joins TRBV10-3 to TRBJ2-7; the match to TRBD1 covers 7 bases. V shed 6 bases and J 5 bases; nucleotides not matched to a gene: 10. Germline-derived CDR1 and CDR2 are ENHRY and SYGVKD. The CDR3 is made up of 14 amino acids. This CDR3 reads CAISFRGMRNEQYF. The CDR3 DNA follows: TGTGCCATCAGCTTCAGGGGGATGAGGAACGAGCAGTACTTC.

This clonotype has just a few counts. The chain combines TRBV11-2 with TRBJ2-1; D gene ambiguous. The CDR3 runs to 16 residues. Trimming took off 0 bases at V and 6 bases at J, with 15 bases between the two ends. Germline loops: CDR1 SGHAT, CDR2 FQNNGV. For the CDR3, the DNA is TGTGCCAGCAGCTTAGAAGGCCTTGAACCTACCAATGAGCAGTTCTTC. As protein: CASSLEGLEPTNEQFF.

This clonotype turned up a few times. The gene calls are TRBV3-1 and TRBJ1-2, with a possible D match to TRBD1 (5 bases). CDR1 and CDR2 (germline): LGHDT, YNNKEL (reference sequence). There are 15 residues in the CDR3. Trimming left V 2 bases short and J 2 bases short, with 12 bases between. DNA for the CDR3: TGTGCCAGCAGCCAACCCGGCAGGGCCAACTATGGCTACACCTTC. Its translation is CASSQPGRANYGYTF. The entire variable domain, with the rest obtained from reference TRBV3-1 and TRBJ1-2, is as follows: DTAVSQTPKYLVTQMGNDKSIKCEQNLGHDTMYWYKQDSKKFLKIMFSYNNKELIINETVPNRFSPKSPDKAHLNLHINSLELGDSAVYFCASSQPGRANYGYTFGSGTRLTVV.

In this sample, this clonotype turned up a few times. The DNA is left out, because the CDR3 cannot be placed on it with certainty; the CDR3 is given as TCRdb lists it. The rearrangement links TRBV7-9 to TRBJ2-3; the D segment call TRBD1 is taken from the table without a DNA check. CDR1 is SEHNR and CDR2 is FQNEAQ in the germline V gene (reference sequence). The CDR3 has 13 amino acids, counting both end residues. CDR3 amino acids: CASSLSFGAGSYF.

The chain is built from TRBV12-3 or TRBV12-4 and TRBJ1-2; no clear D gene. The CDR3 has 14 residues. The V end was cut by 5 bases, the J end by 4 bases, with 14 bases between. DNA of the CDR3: TGTGCCAGCAGTCGACAAACCAGAGTCTATGGCTACACCTTC. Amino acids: CASSRQTRVYGYTF.

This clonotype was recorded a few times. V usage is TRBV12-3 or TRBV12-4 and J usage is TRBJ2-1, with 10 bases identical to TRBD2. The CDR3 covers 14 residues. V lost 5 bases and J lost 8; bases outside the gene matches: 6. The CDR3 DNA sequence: TGTGCCAGCAGTCAAGCGGGAGGGCCATATGAGCAGTTCTTC. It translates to CASSQAGGPYEQFF.

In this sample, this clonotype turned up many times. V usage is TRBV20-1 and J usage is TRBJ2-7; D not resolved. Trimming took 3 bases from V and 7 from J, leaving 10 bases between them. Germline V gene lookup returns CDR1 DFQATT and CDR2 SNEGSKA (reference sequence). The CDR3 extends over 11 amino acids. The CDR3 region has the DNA TGCAGTGCTAGGCCCCCCTCGGAGCAGTACTTC. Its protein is CSARPPSEQYF.